This paragraph covers one T cell receptor (beta chain) sequence. This sample was taken from a study of OX40 agonist ivuxolimab in advanced cancers. The wider study: While on treatment, patients had intravenous ivuxolimab at 0.01 to 10 mg/kg every 2 weeks.

The assay was immunoSEQ multiplex PCR, and TCRdb's table has in-frame clones only and misses some. Seen here are approximately 74,000 clones, around 90% observed once, and the top ten hold under 0.6%. This CDR3 contains 14 residues. V lost 0 bases and J lost 4, with 8 bases in between. Germline CDR1 MNHNY, CDR2 SVGAGI (reference sequence). With autoimmune disease history or systemic immunosuppression, patients were excluded. The genes are TRBV6-6 and TRBJ2-3; perhaps TRBD1 as D (6 bases). The receptor was isolated from an adult with an advanced solid tumor such as melanoma, head and neck, liver or kidney cancer. The sample here was CD4+ or CD8+ T cells sorted from blood, taken in a trial of the OX40 agonist ivuxolimab. CDR3 residues: CASSYSGAADTQYF. For the CDR3, the DNA is TGTGCCAGCAGTTACTCGGGGGCTGCAGATACGCAGTATTTT.